The T cell receptor beta chain under discussion was sequenced for a study of cytomegalovirus exposure and HLA in healthy donors. Study-wide findings and caveats: One cluster of highly shared sequence variants probably arose as a sequencing artifact. An assumption of roughly uniform sequencing depth across donors underlay the presence/absence analyses. Reportedly, TCR beta sequences accurately predicted HLA-A and HLA-B alleles in most subjects.

The length of the CDR3 is 16 residues. Germline V gene lookup returns CDR1 MNHEY and CDR2 SMNVEV (reference sequence). After removal of 4 bases from V and 2 bases from J, the junction contained 9 bases not matched to a gene. The PCR had 60 Vbeta and 13 Jbeta primers. Assay used: immunoSEQ multiplex PCR; TCRdb lists only in-frame clones, some missing. This table holds 150,000 to 200,000 clones, 80% found once. On this clone itself: As yet, its antigen is unknown.

The chain uses TRBV27 and TRBJ2-7; 9 bases fit TRBD2. The TCR sequence derives from a male donor in good health and CMV-seropositive. The specimen was PBMCs. Here the CDR3 reads CASSWVAGAKPYEQYF. DNA of the CDR3: TGTGCCAGCAGTTGGGTAGCGGGAGCCAAGCCCTACGAGCAGTACTTC.